This TCR beta chain derives from a study of blood T cell repertoires in COVID-19. The overall study: The United States, Italy and Spain provided the acute and convalescent COVID-19 samples.

This CDR3 contains 14 residues. V lost 6 bases and J lost 4; bases outside the gene matches: 8. Germline lookup yields CDR1 SQVTM and CDR2 ANQGSEA. In the original workflow: The assay estimated nucleated cells by amplifying reference gene primers. Clones were sequenced by immunoSEQ multiplex PCR, and TCRdb holds only the in-frame ones, with some missing. Clone size and V and J calls were adopted from that table, with D and trimming inferred from the DNA. The sample holds tens of thousands of clones, approximately 86% seen once. The V and J genes are TRBV29-1 and TRBJ1-2; 10 bases match TRBD1. This clonotype was obtained from a male donor with acute or convalescent COVID-19. Input material: peripheral blood. CDR3 sequence (DNA): TGCAGCGTCCAATCGGACAGGGGGTTCTATGGCTACACCTTC. This codes for CSVQSDRGFYGYTF.